This T cell receptor (beta chain) is drawn from a study of long-term antiretroviral therapy in people with HIV. Germline-derived CDR1 and CDR2 are MNHEY and SMNVEV (reference sequence). V was clipped by 4 bases and J by 8 bases; unmatched bases: 9. CDR3 length: 15 residues. Survey-level immunoSEQ v3.0 assays were run. The protocol was immunoSEQ multiplex PCR, while the TCRdb copy is restricted to in-frame clones and leaves out a portion. This sample has about 20,000 clones, with around three quarters found just once. This clonotype was sampled from a woman aged 35 to 49 with HIV. V and J are TRBV27 and TRBJ1-4; TRBD1 matches 8 bases. Sequencing was performed on unsorted PBMCs, taken 0.2 years after starting antiretroviral therapy. Here the CDR3 reads CASSSSWTGSEKLFF. The CDR3 DNA follows: TGTGCCAGCAGTTCCAGCTGGACAGGGTCCGAAAAACTGTTTTTT.